The clone carrying this T cell receptor beta chain was detected ten times or more. V lost 0 bases and J 0 bases, leaving 9 bases between the germline ends. This CDR3 is built from 16 residues. Per germline, CDR1 MNHEY and CDR2 SVGAGI. Original processing notes: Reference gene primer amplification in the assay estimated nucleated cell counts. Method: immunoSEQ multiplex PCR; TCRdb's copy keeps in-frame clones and lacks some. Clone size and the V and J calls come from that table; the DNA yielded D and trimming. The sample consists of about 45,000 clones, 60% to 80% of them appearing once. This sample was included in a study of blood T cell repertoires in COVID-19.

The TCR sequence derives from a man between 65 and 85 years old with acute or convalescent COVID-19. The chain uses TRBV6-5 and TRBJ1-3, with D hard to call. Sequencing used peripheral blood. The CDR3 loop reads CASSYSHGSSGNTIYF. CDR3 nucleotides: TGTGCCAGCAGTTACTCGCATGGGAGCTCTGGAAACACCATATATTTT.